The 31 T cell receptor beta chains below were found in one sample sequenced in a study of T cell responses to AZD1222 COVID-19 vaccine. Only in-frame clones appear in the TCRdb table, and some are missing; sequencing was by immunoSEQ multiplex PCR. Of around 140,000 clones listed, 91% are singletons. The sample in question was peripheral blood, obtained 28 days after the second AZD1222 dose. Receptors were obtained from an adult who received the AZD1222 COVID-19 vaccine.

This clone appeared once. The CDR3 region is CASSRDRGTYEQYF. The CDR3, as DNA: TGTGCCAGTAGCCGCGACAGGGGCACCTACGAGCAGTACTTC. The chain recombines TRBV19 with TRBJ2-7; the match to TRBD1 covers 8 bases. The CDR3 consists of 14 residues. Germline CDR1 is LNHDA and CDR2 is SQIVND (reference sequence). V gave up 6 bases and J gave up 2 bases; unmatched junction bases: 6.

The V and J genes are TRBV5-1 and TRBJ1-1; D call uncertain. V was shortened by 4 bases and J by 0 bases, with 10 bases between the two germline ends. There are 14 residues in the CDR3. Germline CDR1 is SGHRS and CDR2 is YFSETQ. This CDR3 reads CASSIREVNTEAFF. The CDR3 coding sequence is TGCGCCAGCAGCATTAGGGAGGTGAACACTGAAGCTTTCTTT. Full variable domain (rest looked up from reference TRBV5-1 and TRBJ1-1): KAGVTQTPRYLIKTRGQQVTLSCSPISGHRSVSWYQQTPGQGLQFLFEYFSETQRNKGNFPGRFSGRQFSNSRSEMNVSTLELGDSALYLCASSIREVNTEAFFGQGTRLTVV.

This CDR3 reads CASSISTGVDYGYTF. In DNA form, the CDR3 reads TGTGCCAGCAGCATCTCGACAGGGGTCGACTATGGCTACACCTTC. The chain has TRBV7-9 and TRBJ1-2, with 8 bases identical to TRBD1. Per the germline V gene, CDR1 is SEHNR and CDR2 is FQNEAQ (reference sequence). The V segment lost 5 bases and the J segment 3 bases; nucleotides outside the gene matches: 8. CDR3 length: 15 amino acids.

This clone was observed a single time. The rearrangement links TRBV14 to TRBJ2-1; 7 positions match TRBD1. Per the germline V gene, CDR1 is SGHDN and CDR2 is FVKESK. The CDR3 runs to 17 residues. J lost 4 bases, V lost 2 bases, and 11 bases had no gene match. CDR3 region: CASSQNGIRDSYNEQFF. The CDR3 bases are TGTGCCAGCAGCCAAAATGGAATCCGGGACAGTTACAATGAGCAGTTCTTC.

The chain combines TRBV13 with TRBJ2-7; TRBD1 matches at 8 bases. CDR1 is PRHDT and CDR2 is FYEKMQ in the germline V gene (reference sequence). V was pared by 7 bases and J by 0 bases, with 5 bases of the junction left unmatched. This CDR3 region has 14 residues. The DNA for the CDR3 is TGTGCCAGCAAAAAGGGGACAGGCTCCTACGAGCAGTACTTC. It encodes CASKKGTGSYEQYF.

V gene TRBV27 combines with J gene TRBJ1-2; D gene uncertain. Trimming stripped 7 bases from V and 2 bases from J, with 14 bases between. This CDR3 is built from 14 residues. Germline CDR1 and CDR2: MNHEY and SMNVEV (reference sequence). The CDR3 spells CASTDRGGNYGYTF. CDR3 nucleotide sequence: TGTGCCAGCACTGATAGAGGCGGGAACTATGGCTACACCTTC.

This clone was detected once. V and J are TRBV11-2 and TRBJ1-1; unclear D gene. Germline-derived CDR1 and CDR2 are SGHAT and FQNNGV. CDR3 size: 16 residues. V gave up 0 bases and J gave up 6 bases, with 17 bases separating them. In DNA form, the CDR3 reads TGTGCCAGCAGCTTAGAAGGCATCAGGCGGATCCCTGAAGCTTTCTTT. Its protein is CASSLEGIRRIPEAFF.

The CDR3 spells CASSAGTGVTPQHF. CDR3 DNA: TGTGCCAGCAGTGCCGGGACAGGGGTTACGCCCCAGCATTTT. The chain couples TRBV2 to TRBJ1-5; TRBD1 matches at 10 bases. CDR1 and CDR2 (germline): SNHLY, FYNNEI. The CDR3 spans 14 residues. The V and J ends lost 4 bases and 9 bases, in that order; junction bases with no gene match: 6.

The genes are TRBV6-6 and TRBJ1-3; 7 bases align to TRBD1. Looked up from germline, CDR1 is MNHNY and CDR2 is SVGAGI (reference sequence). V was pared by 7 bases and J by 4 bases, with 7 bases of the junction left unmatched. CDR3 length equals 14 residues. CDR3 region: CASTNRGRGNTIYF. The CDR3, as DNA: TGTGCCAGCACAAACAGGGGAAGAGGAAACACCATATATTTT.

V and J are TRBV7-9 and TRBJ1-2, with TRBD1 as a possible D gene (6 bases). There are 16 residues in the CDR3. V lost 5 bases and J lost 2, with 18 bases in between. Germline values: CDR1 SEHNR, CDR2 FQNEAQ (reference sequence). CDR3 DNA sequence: TGTGCCAGCAGCCCCGGGGGGCCCCGCCGGAACTATGGCTACACCTTC. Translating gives CASSPGGPRRNYGYTF.

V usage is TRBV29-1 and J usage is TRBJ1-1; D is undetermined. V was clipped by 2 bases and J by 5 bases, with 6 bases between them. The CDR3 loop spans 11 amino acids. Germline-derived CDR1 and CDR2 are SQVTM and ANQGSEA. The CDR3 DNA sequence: TGCAGCGTTGAAACCGGGACTGAAGCTTTCTTT. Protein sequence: CSVETGTEAFF.

The CDR3 DNA reads TGTGCTAGTGGTTCATGGACAGGCCGCTCTGGAAACACCATATATTTT. It is translated as CASGSWTGRSGNTIYF. The rearrangement links TRBV12-5 to TRBJ1-3; 7 nucleotides agree with TRBD1. Trimming took 4 bases from V and 0 from J; bases not matched to a gene: 6. The CDR3 consists of 16 residues. The germline gives CDR1 LGHNT, CDR2 FRNRAP.

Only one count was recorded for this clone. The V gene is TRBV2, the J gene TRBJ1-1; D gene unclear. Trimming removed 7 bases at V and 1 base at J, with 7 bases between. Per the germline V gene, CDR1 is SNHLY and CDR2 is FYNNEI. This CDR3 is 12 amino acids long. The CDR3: CASITQNTEAFF. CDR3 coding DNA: TGTGCCAGCATAACCCAGAACACTGAAGCTTTCTTT.

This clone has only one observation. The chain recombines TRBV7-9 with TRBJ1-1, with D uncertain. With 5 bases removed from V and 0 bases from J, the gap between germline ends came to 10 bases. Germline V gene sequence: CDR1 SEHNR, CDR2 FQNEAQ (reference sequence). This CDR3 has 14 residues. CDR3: CASSPSQMNTEAFF. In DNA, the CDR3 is TGTGCCAGCAGCCCCAGTCAAATGAACACTGAAGCTTTCTTT.

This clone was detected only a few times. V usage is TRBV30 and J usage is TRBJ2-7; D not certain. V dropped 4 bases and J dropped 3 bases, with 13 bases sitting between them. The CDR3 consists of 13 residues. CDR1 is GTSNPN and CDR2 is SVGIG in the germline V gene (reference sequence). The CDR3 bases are TGTGCCTGGACCCGACGGAGCGACTACGAGCAGTACTTC. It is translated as CAWTRRSDYEQYF. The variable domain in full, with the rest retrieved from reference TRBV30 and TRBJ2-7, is SQTIHQWPATLVQPVGSPLSLECTVEGTSNPNLYWYRQAAGRGLQLLFYSVGIGQISSEVPQNLSASRPQDRQFILSSKKLLLSDSGFYLCAWTRRSDYEQYFGPGTRLTVT.

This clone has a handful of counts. CDR3 amino acids: CASSPTGVAEAFF. DNA for the CDR3: TGTGCCAGCAGCCCTACAGGGGTGGCTGAAGCTTTCTTT. The V gene is TRBV12-3 or TRBV12-4, the J gene TRBJ1-1; 7 nucleotides agree with TRBD1. J was trimmed by 6 bases and V by 6 bases; bases with no gene match: 7. The CDR3 contains 13 residues.

CDR3 amino acids: CSGDRGGTGELFF. Here the CDR3 DNA reads TGCAGCGGCGACAGGGGAGGGACCGGGGAGCTGTTTTTT. The rearrangement joins TRBV29-1 to TRBJ2-2; D possibly corresponds to TRBD1 (8 bases). V dropped 7 bases and J dropped 5 bases, with 14 bases sitting between them. There are 13 residues in the CDR3. The germline V gene has CDR1 SQVTM and CDR2 ANQGSEA.

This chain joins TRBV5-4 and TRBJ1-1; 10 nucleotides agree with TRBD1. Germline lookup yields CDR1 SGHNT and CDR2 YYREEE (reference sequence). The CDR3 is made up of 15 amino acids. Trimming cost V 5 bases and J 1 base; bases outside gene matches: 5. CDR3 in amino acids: CASSWDRGANTEAFF. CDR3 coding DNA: TGTGCCAGCAGTTGGGACAGGGGTGCGAACACTGAAGCTTTCTTT.

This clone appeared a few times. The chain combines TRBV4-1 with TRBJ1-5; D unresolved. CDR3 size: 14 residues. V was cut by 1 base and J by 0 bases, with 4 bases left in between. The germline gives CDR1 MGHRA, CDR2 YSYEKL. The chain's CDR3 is CASSQGVSNQPQHF. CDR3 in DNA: TGCGCCAGCAGCCAAGGTGTTAGCAATCAGCCCCAGCATTTT.

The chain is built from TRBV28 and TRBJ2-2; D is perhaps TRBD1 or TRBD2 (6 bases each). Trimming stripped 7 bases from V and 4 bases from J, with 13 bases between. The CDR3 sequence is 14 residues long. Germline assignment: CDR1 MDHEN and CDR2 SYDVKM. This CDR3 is CASKGGVGTGELFF. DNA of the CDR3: TGTGCCAGCAAGGGGGGAGTAGGCACCGGGGAGCTGTTTTTT.

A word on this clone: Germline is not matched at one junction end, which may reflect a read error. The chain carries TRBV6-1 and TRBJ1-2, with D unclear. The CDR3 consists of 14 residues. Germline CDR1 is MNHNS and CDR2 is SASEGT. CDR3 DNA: TGTGCCAGCACTGAAGCTGGAGCTAACTATGGCTACACCTTC. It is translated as CASTEAGANYGYTF.

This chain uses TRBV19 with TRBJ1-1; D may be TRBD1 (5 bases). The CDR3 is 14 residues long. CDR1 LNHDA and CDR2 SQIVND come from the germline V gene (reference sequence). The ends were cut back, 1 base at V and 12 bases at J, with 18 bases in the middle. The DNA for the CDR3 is TGTGCCAGTAGTATAGTTGGCAGGGACCTGGAATCTTTCTTT. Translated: CASSIVGRDLESFF.

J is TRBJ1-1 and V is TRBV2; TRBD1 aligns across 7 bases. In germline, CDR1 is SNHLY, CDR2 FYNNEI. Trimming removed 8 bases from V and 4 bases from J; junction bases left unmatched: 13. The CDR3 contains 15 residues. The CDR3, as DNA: TGTGCCAGCGGCCCTGGAGGGGGCGGGGGCACTGAAGCTTTCTTT. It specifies CASGPGGGGGTEAFF.

The CDR3 loop is CASSQQGTNSPLHF. CDR3 nucleotides: TGTGCCAGCTCACAACAGGGGACGAATTCACCCCTCCACTTT. The rearrangement uses TRBV18 and TRBJ1-6; 7 nucleotides align to TRBD1. The CDR3 is 14 residues long. The germline gives CDR1 KGHSH, CDR2 LQKENI. The J segment lost 7 bases and the V segment lost 4 bases, leaving 4 bases of the junction unmatched.

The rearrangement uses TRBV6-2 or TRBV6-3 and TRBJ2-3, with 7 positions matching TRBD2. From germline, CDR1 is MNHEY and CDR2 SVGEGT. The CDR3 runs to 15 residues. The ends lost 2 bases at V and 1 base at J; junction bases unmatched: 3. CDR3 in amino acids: CASSYGLGGTDTQYF. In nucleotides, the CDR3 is TGTGCCAGCAGTTACGGACTAGGAGGCACAGATACGCAGTATTTT.

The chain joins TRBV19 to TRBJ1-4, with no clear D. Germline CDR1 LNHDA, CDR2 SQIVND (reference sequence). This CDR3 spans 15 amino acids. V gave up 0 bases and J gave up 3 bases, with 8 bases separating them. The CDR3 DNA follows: TGTGCCAGTAGTATAGATGGGGTCGCTAATGAAAAACTGTTTTTT. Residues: CASSIDGVANEKLFF.

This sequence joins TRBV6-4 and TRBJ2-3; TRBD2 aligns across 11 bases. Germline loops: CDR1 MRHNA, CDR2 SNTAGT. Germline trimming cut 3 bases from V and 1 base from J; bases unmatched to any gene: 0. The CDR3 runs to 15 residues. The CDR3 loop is CASSETSGGTDTQYF. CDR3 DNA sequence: TGTGCCAGCAGTGAGACTAGCGGGGGCACAGATACGCAGTATTTT.

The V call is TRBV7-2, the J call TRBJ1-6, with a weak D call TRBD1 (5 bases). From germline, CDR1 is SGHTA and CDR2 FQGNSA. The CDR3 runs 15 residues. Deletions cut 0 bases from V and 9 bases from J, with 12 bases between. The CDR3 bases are TGTGCCAGCAGCTTAGCCCCGGGACTCACTTCACCCCTCCACTTT. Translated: CASSLAPGLTSPLHF.

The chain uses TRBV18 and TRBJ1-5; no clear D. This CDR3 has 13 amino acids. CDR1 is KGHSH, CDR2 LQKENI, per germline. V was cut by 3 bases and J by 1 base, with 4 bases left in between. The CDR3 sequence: CASSPASNQPQHF. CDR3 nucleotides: TGTGCCAGCTCACCGGCAAGCAATCAGCCCCAGCATTTT.

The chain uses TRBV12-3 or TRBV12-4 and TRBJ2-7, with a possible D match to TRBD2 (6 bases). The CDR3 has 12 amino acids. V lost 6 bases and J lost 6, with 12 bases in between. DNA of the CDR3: TGTGCCAGCAGGACTAGATCACTCGAGCAGTACTTC. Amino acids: CASRTRSLEQYF.

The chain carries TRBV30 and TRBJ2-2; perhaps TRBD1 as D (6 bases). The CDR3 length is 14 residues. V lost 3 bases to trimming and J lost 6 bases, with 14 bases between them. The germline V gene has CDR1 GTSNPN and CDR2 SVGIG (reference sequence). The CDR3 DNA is TGTGCCTGGAGACAGGGACCTCCCTCCGGGGAGCTGTTTTTT. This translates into CAWRQGPPSGELFF.